The entry below gives a single T cell receptor beta chain sequence along with its context. Antigen unknown. The CDR3 is 13 residues long. CDR1 is DFQATT and CDR2 is SNEGSKA in the germline V gene (reference sequence). The V gene lost 4 bases and the J gene lost 8 bases, with 15 bases spanning the gap. This sample is part of a study of post-analysis software for immune sequencing data. Prepared TCR beta cDNA libraries contained unique molecular identifiers. Input populations of roughly 1 to 11 million T cells gave rise to approximately 500,000 cDNA molecules. TCRdb passed the PCR reads through MiXCR, listing each CDR3 protein once. The sample carries 450,000 to 650,000 distinct CDR3 sequences, roughly 46% recorded once. Findings of the study overall: TRBV5-6, TRBV5-1 and TRBV20-1 belonged to a set of roughly 5 TRBV segments that were more frequent in patients than controls.

The J gene is TRBJ2-1, the V gene TRBV20-1; D is perhaps TRBD2 (5 bases). The sequence was obtained from a girl between 10 and 17 years old with multiple sclerosis. Material for sequencing was blood. CDR3 in DNA: TGCAGTGCTAACTTACCCCGGGAAGATGAGCAGTTCTTC. It encodes CSANLPREDEQFF.